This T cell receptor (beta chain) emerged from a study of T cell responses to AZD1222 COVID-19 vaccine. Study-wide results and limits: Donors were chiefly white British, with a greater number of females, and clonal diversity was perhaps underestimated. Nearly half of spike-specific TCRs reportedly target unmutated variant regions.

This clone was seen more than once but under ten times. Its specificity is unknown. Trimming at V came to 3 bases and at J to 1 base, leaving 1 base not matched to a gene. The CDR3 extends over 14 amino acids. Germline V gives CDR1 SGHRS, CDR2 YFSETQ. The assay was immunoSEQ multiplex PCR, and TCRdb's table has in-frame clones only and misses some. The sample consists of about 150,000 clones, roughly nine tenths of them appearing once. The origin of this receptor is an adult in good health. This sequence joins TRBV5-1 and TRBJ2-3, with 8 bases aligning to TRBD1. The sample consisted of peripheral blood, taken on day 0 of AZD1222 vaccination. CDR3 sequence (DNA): TGCGCCAGCAGCTCGACAGGGGGCACAGATACGCAGTATTTT. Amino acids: CASSSTGGTDTQYF.